One T cell receptor (beta chain) is described in this entry. Its cognate antigen has yet to be identified. No much larger clone exists at a distance of one base, and base qualities are not known. The data were obtained in a study of blood T cells in healthy people across ages (dated by TCRdb to the mid-2010s). In terms of the full investigation: In model experiments, roughly one uniquely barcoded TCR beta cDNA molecule per two T cells was captured by template switching. Using deep sequencing normalized with unique cDNA molecular identifiers, the study measured how TCR beta repertoire diversity changes with age. Donors were grouped into four age groups: young (average roughly 15 years), middle-aged (less than 40), aged (approximately 58) and long-lived (roughly 80). To avoid experimental bias, donors of different ages were randomly spread across the sequencing lanes. For two donors (one aged 18 to 29 and one aged 80 or older), the study analyzed two additional independent replicas of 1 million unique cDNA reads from the same blood draw. The full study reports these points: Compared with the aged group, the long-lived group had more naive CD4+ T cells, fewer expanded clones and increased TCR diversity, suggesting age selection. There was a strong correlation between observed TCR beta diversity and the percentage of naive T cells measured by flow cytometry. Total diversity estimates from one million sequenced T cells were considered lower bounds and underestimates. As age increased, observed TCR beta diversity per million T cells dropped in a roughly linear way, and a significant reduction was already evident by age around 41. Because the CMV infection status of the donors was unknown, age-related changes in expanded clonotypes may potentially have been confounded. Since profiling was done on bulk unsorted PBMCs, naive and antigen-experienced compartments could not be conclusively compared.

From its cysteine to its phenylalanine, the CDR3 spans 15 amino acids. The only DNA kept is the CDR3, 45 bases in frame from the first base. From the germline V gene, CDR1 is LGHNA and CDR2 is YSLEER. The roughly 39 donors, aged about 6 to 100 years, were systemically healthy Caucasian individuals from Russia. Each donor gave around 9.8 milliliters of peripheral blood, collected into EDTA-treated Vacutainer tubes. Ficoll-Paque density-gradient centrifugation was used to isolate PBMCs, with at least 7 million per sample. Trizol reagent was used to extract total RNA from the PBMCs, yielding at least 5.5 micrograms per sample. For every donor, an aliquot of PBMCs went through flow cytometry to measure the percentages of naive CD45RAhigh/CD27high T cells. Receptors were amplified or captured by 5' RACE. Sequencing took place on an Illumina HiSeq 2500. A second PCR of roughly 7 to 11 cycles was performed with a sample-barcoded 5' primer and a J-beta primer mix. A unique molecular identifier was introduced onto each TCR beta cDNA molecule by a template-switch 5' adaptor carrying 12 random nucleotides. Each sample yielded at least 2.5 million CDR3-containing paired-end reads. The Mint cDNA synthesis kit, primed by a TRBC-specific oligonucleotide, was used to synthesize first-strand cDNA from all RNA. All cDNA was treated with uracil-DNA glycosylase and then went through a first 18-cycle PCR with the universal primers M1SS and BC2_uni_R. In the authors' own workflow: For normalization, 1 million high-quality reads were randomly selected from each sample, with every read carrying a distinct molecular identifier. Reads with shared molecular identifiers were discarded instead of being binned into consensus sequences. MiTCR, run with a Q25 quality threshold and the strictest error-elimination algorithm, handled CDR3 identification, clonotype clustering and error correction. A nonparametric unseen species model using Euler transformation provided a lower-bound estimate of total TCR beta diversity. TCRdb applied fastp at Q25 and MiXCR to the public reads, then kept only in-frame beta chains. A single entry per CDR3 protein holds the most common genes and DNA from its merged rows. Clone size and V and J calls follow TCRdb, not the original study. This sample comprises about 940,000 distinct CDR3 sequences, about 48% of them detected only once. The top ten constitute 13% of the sample.

The clonotype was recovered from a man aged 30-40 years in good health. Material for sequencing was blood. The chain is encoded by TRBV4-3 joined to TRBJ2-4; there is no confident call for the D gene. The DNA end is a closer match to TRBJ2-5, so the J assignment may be wrong. Here is the DNA: TGCGCCAGCAGCCAATCGACGGACCCTCAAGAGACCCAGTACTTC. Its amino acids are CASSQSTDPQETQYF.